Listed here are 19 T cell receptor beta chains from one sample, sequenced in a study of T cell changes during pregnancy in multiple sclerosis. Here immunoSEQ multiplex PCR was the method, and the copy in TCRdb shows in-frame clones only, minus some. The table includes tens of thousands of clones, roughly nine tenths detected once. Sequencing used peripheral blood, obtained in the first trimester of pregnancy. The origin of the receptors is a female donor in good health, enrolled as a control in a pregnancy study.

CDR3 residues: CASSWTGVPEKLFF. The CDR3 nucleotides are TGCGCCAGCAGCTGGACAGGGGTTCCGGAAAAACTGTTTTTT. The V call is TRBV5-1, the J call TRBJ1-4; 9 bases agree with TRBD1. Germline V CDR1 and CDR2: SGHRS, YFSETQ. V dropped 3 bases and J dropped 8; count of bases not matched to a gene: 5. CDR3 length equals 14 residues.

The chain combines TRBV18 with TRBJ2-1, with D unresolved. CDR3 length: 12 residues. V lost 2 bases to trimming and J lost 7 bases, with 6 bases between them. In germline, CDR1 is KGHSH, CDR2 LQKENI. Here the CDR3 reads CASSPGQNEQFF. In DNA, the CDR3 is TGTGCCAGCTCACCAGGCCAGAATGAGCAGTTCTTC.

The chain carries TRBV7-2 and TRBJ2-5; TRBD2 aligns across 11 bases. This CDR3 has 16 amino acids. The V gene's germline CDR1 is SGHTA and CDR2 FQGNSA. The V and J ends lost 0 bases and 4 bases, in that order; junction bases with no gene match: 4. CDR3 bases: TGTGCCAGCAGCTTAGCTGGGACTAGCGGTGGAGAGACCCAGTACTTC. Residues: CASSLAGTSGGETQYF. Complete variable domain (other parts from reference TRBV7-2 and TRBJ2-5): GAGVSQSPSNKVTEKGKDVELRCDPISGHTALYWYRQSLGQGLEFLIYFQGNSAPDKSGLPSDRFSAERTGGSVSTLTIQRTQQEDSAVYLCASSLAGTSGGETQYFGPGTRLLVL.

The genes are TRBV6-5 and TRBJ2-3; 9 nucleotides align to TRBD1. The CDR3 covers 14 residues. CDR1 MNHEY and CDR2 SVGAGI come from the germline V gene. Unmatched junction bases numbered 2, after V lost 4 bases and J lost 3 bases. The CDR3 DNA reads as TGTGCCAGCAGTTGGGGGACAGGGACAGATACGCAGTATTTT. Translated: CASSWGTGTDTQYF.

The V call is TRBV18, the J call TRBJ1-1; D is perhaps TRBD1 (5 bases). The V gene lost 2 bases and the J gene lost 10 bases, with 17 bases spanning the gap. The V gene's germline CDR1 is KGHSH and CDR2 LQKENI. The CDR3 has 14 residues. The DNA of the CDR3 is TGTGCCAGCTCACCAAATCTCTTCAGGGAAACAGCTTTCTTT. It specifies CASSPNLFRETAFF.

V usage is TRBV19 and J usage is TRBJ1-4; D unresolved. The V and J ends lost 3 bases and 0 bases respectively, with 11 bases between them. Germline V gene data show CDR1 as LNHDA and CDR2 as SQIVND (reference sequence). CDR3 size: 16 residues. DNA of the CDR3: TGTGCCAGTAGTATTAGAGGAGGGACAACTAATGAAAAACTGTTTTTT. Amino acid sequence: CASSIRGGTTNEKLFF.

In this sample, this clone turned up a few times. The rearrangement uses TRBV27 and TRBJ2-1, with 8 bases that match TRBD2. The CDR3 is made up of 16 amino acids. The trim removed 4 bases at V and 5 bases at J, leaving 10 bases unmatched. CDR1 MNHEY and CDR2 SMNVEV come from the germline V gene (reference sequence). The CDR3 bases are TGTGCCAGCAGTTCCCGACTAGCGAGGGTCGACAATGAGCAGTTCTTC. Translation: CASSSRLARVDNEQFF.

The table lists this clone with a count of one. The chain's CDR3 is CASSFATGNYGYTF. CDR3 DNA: TGTGCCAGCAGCTTCGCGACAGGAAACTATGGCTACACCTTC. The V call is TRBV5-5, the J call TRBJ1-2, with D tentatively TRBD1 (6 bases). The CDR3 is 14 residues long. Germline lookup yields CDR1 SGHKS and CDR2 YYEKEE (reference sequence). With 2 bases removed from V and 2 bases from J, the gap between germline ends came to 10 bases.

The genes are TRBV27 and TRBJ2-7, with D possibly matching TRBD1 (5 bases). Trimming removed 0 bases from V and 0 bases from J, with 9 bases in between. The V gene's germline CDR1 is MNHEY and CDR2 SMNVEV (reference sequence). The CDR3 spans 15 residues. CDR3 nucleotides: TGTGCCAGCAGTTTATCGGGGCCCCGCTCCTACGAGCAGTACTTC. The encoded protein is CASSLSGPRSYEQYF.

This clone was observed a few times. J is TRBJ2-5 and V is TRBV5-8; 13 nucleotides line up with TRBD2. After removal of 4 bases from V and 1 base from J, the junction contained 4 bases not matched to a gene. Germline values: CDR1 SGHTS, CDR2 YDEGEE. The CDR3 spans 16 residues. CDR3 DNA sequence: TGTGCCAGCAGCCCGAGACTAGCGGGGGGCCAAGAGACCCAGTACTTC. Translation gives CASSPRLAGGQETQYF.

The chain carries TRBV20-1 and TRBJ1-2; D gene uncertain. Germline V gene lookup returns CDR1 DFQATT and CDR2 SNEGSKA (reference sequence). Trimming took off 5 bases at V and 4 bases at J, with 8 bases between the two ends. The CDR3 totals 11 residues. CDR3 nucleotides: TGCAGTGCTGACGAGGGCTATGGCTACACCTTC. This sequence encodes CSADEGYGYTF.

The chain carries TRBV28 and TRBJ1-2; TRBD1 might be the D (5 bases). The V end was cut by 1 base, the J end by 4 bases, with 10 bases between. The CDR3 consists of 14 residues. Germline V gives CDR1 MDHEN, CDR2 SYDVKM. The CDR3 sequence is CASSLSGDVYGYTF. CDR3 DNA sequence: TGTGCCAGCAGTTTATCGGGGGACGTCTATGGCTACACCTTC.

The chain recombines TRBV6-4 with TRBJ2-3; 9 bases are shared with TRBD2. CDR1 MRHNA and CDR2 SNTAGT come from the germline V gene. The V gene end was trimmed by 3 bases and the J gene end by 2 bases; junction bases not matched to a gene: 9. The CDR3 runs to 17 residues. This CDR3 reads CASSDSGAGGPTDTQYF. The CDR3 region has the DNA TGTGCCAGCAGTGATAGTGGAGCGGGGGGACCCACAGATACGCAGTATTTT.

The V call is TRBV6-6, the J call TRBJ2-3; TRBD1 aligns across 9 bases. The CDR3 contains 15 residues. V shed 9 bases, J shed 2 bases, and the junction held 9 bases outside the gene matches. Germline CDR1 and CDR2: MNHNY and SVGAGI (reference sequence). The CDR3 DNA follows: TGTGCCAGTTCTGAGGTACAGGGGGCCACAGATACGCAGTATTTT. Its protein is CASSEVQGATDTQYF.

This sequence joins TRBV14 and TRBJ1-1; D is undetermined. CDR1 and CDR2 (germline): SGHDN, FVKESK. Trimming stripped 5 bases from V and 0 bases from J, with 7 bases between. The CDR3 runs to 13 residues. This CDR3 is CASSYLMNTEAFF. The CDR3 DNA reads TGTGCCAGCAGCTATCTTATGAACACTGAAGCTTTCTTT.

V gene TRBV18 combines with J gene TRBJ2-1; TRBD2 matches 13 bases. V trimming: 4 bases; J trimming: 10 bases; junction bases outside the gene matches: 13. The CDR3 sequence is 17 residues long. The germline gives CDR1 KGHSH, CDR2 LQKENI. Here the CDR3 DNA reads TGTGCCAGCTCACGCAGCCTAACTAGCGGGAGGGCCAAAGAGCAGTTCTTC. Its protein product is CASSRSLTSGRAKEQFF.

The DNA for the CDR3 is TGTGCCAGCAGCCGGGACAGGGGAGAGACCCAGTACTTC. This encodes CASSRDRGETQYF. J is TRBJ2-5 and V is TRBV7-2; 10 bases match TRBD1. V lost 5 bases to trimming and J lost 4 bases; unmatched junction nucleotides: 1. This CDR3 region has 13 residues. CDR1 SGHTA and CDR2 FQGNSA come from the germline V gene.

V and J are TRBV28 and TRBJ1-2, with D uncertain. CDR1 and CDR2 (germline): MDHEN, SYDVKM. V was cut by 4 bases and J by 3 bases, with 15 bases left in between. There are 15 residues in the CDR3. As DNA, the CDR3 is TGTGCCAGCAGTTCCCCCCCTGGAGGCTACTATGGCTACACCTTC. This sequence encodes CASSSPPGGYYGYTF.

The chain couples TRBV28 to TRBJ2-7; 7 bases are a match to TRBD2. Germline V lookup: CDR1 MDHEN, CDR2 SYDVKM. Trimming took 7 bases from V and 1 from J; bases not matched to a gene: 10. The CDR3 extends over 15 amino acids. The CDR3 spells CASTPGEGRSYEQYF. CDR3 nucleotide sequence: TGTGCCAGCACCCCTGGGGAGGGGCGATCCTACGAGCAGTACTTC.